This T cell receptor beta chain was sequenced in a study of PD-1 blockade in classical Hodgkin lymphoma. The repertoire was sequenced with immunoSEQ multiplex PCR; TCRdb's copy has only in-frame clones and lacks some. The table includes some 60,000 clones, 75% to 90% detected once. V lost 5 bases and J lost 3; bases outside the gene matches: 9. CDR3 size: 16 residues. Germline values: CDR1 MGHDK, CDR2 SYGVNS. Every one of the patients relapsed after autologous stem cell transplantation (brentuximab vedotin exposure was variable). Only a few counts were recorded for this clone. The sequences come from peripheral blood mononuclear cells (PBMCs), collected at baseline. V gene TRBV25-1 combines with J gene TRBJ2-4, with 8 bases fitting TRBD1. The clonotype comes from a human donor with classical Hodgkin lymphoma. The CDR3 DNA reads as TGTGCCAGCAGTCTCACAGGGGGTTATGGCAAAAACATTCAGTACTTC. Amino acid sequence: CASSLTGGYGKNIQYF.